This T cell receptor beta chain was identified during a study of OX40 agonist ivuxolimab in advanced cancers. Regarding the complete study: Ivuxolimab was an agonistic, fully human IgG2 monoclonal antibody directed against OX40 (CD134), a costimulatory receptor. Intravenous ivuxolimab was administered to patients every 2 weeks at six dose levels: 0.01, 0.1, 0.3, 1.5, 3 and 10 mg/kg. Of the 52 patients in dose escalation, about 20 had hepatocellular carcinoma, some 15 had melanoma, 9 had renal cell carcinoma and 9 had head and neck cancer. In the dose-escalation cohort, 70% to 85% of patients were male, and the mean age was roughly 60 years, with a range of 23 to 79. Prior anti-PD-1, anti-PD-L1 or anti-CTLA-4 therapy was permitted, and approximately 40% of dose-escalation patients had received checkpoint inhibitors. Three dose-escalation patients achieved partial responses, one with hepatocellular carcinoma and two with cutaneous melanoma. Peripheral TCRbeta sequencing was intended to test whether TCR sequence diversity was altered and clonal T-cell expansion was caused by ivuxolimab. The paper describes the monotherapy dose-escalation part (N ≈ 50 patients) of the phase I trial of ivuxolimab.

For sequencing of the TCRbeta CDR3 region, genomic DNA was extracted from the sorted cells. TCRbeta CDR3 regions were sequenced using the immunoSEQ Assay. The table comes from immuneACCESS by way of TCRdb, which keeps in-frame sequences with V and J called. Part of the clones is missing from these tables; in studies checked, under half for an unresolved V gene and the rest for unknown reasons. Here the sample has 45,000 to 55,000 clones; around four fifths occur a single time. The top ten constitute 1.5% to 2% of the sample. What the work shows at the level of the full study, not this receptor alone: Low levels of normalized T-cell clonal expansion were also seen in some patients who did not respond. In the 0.1-3.0 mg/kg groups, partial responders had among the lowest normalized peripheral clonal expansion, particularly in CD8+ T cells. At doses of 0.1 to 3.0 mg/kg, clonal expansion of both CD4+ and CD8+ blood T cells was observed from baseline to week 6. Antigen specificity was not determined for the clonally expanded peripheral T cells. After ivuxolimab, expanded clones were on average more numerous among CD8+ T cells than among CD4+ T cells.

Patients with a history of autoimmune disease or receiving systemic immunosuppression were excluded from the trial. Peripheral blood for TCR sequencing was drawn from every dose cohort at baseline, at cycle 4 day 1 and at cycle 7 day 1. Samples were obtained from an open-label, multicenter, first-in-human phase I dose-escalation trial of ivuxolimab. The trial enrolled adults with locally advanced or metastatic head and neck squamous cell, hepatocellular, melanoma or renal cell carcinoma. CD4+ and CD8+ T cells were sorted separately from peripheral blood before TCR sequencing. With regard to this clone: There is no known antigen for this receptor. The sample holds no much larger clone one base away, and base qualities are not on file.

V and J are truncated by 5 bases and 0 bases respectively, leaving an intervening sequence of 6 bases. Per the germline V gene (reference sequence), MNHEY is the CDR1 and SMNVEV is the CDR2. Including the terminal cysteine and phenylalanine, the CDR3 comprises 13 residues. CDR3 DNA is the only sequence kept; it has 39 bases, read in frame from the first base. This receptor was obtained from an adult with an advanced solid tumor such as melanoma, head and neck, liver or kidney cancer. The sequence links TRBV27 to TRBJ2-3; the D gene is not confidently resolved. Sequences were derived from CD4+ or CD8+ T cells sorted from blood, sampled in a trial of the OX40 agonist ivuxolimab. The sequenced DNA is TGTGCCAGCAGTCACCAGAGCACAGATACGCAGTATTTT. Its protein product is CASSHQSTDTQYF.